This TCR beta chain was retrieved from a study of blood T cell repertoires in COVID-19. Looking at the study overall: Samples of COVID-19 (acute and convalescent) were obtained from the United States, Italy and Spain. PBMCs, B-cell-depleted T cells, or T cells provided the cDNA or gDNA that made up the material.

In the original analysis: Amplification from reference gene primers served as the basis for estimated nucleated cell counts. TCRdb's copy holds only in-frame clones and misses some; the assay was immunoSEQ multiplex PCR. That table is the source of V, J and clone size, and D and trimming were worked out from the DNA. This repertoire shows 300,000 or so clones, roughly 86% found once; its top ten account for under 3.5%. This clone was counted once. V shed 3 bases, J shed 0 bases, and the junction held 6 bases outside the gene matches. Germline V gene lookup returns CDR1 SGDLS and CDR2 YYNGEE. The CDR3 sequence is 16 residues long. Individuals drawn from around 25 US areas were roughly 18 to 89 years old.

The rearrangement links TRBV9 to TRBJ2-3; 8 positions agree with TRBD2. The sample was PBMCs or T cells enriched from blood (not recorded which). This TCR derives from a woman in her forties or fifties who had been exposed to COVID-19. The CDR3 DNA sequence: TGTGCCAGCAGCGACCCGCGGGGGGAAAGCACAGATACGCAGTATTTT. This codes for CASSDPRGESTDTQYF.